Each of the 17 T cell receptor beta chains below was sequenced from the same sample in a study of blood T cell repertoires in COVID-19. Method: immunoSEQ multiplex PCR; TCRdb's copy keeps in-frame clones and lacks some. The table has around 6,200 clones, about four fifths seen once. The specimen sequenced was peripheral blood. The source is a human donor with active COVID-19. The donor label of this sample is uncertain.

V is TRBV5-1 and J is TRBJ2-3, with a tentative D call TRBD1 (7 bases). V shed 5 bases and J shed 2 bases, with 15 bases lying between them. Germline CDR1 SGHRS, CDR2 YFSETQ. The CDR3 is 15 residues long. CDR3 loop: CASREGQFSTDTQYF. CDR3 nucleotide sequence: TGCGCCAGCAGGGAGGGACAGTTTTCCACAGATACGCAGTATTTT.

The chain is built from TRBV5-1 and TRBJ2-3, with D possibly TRBD2 on 5 matching bases. V lost 0 bases, J lost 4 bases, and 6 bases lay in between. The CDR3 length is 13 residues. The V gene's germline CDR1 is SGHRS and CDR2 YFSETQ. CDR3 in amino acids: CASSLALADTQYF. Written as DNA, the CDR3 is TGCGCCAGCAGCTTGGCACTAGCAGATACGCAGTATTTT.

The rearrangement uses TRBV4-1 and TRBJ2-5, with 7 positions matching TRBD1. J lost 6 bases, V lost 1 base, and 5 bases had no gene match. Germline CDR1 is MGHRA and CDR2 is YSYEKL. This CDR3 is built from 14 residues. The CDR3 spells CASSQAGGRQTQYF. DNA for the CDR3: TGCGCCAGCAGCCAAGCAGGGGGTCGGCAGACCCAGTACTTC.

The V and J genes are TRBV4-2 and TRBJ2-1; 14 nucleotides align to TRBD2. This CDR3 has 16 amino acids. Germline loops: CDR1 LGHNA, CDR2 YNFKEQ. Trimming at V came to 8 bases and at J to 8 bases, leaving 11 bases not matched to a gene. The CDR3 DNA is TGTGCCAGCCACCCGACCGGACTAGCGGGAGGCTATGAGCAGTTCTTC. As protein: CASHPTGLAGGYEQFF.

V usage is TRBV16 and J usage is TRBJ2-6; weak D call: TRBD1 (5 bases). V lost 0 bases and J 4 bases, leaving 10 bases between the germline ends. Germline values: CDR1 KGHSY, CDR2 FQNENV. The CDR3 loop spans 16 amino acids. CDR3 DNA sequence: TGTGCCAGCAGCCAATCTCTGGGGCACGGGGCCAACGTCCTGACTTTC. Translated: CASSQSLGHGANVLTF.

This clone was recorded once. J is TRBJ2-7 and V is TRBV5-1; D may be TRBD1 (5 bases). Germline V CDR1 and CDR2: SGHRS, YFSETQ. The V end was cut by 2 bases, the J end by 7 bases, with 22 bases between. The CDR3 spans 16 residues. CDR3 protein: CASSFRQGPSLTEQYF. CDR3 in DNA: TGCGCCAGCAGCTTCCGGCAGGGCCCCTCACTCACGGAGCAGTACTTC.

The V and J genes are TRBV7-6 and TRBJ2-3, with D maybe TRBD2 (6 bases). The germline gives CDR1 SGHVS, CDR2 FNYEAQ. CDR3 size: 17 residues. V lost 5 bases, J lost 0 bases, and 18 bases lay in between. CDR3 DNA sequence: TGTGCCAGCAGCCCAGGAGGGGCGGGCGTGAGCACAGATACGCAGTATTTT. Encoded protein: CASSPGGAGVSTDTQYF. Looking up the rest from reference TRBV7-6 and TRBJ2-3 gives the full variable domain: GAGVSQSPRYKVTKRGQDVALRCDPISGHVSLYWYRQALGQGPEFLTYFNYEAQQDKSGLPNDRFSAERPEGSISTLTIQRTEQRDSAMYRCASSPGGAGVSTDTQYFGPGTRLTVL.

V is TRBV7-8 and J is TRBJ2-1; TRBD2 might be the D (5 bases). Deletions cut 0 bases from V and 10 bases from J, with 19 bases between. CDR1 and CDR2 from the germline V gene are SGHVS and FQNEAQ. The CDR3 is made up of 16 amino acids. The CDR3 is CASSLAGLGGPGEQFF. CDR3 in DNA: TGTGCCAGCAGCTTAGCGGGTTTGGGCGGGCCGGGCGAGCAGTTCTTC.

The V call is TRBV15, the J call TRBJ2-1; tentative D call: TRBD1 (6 bases). This CDR3 contains 17 residues. V lost 0 bases and J lost 8, with 20 bases in between. From germline, CDR1 is LNHNV and CDR2 YYDKDF (reference sequence). CDR3 nucleotides: TGTGCCACCAGCAGAGATCGGTTCAGGGGAGTAGGGGATGAGCAGTTCTTC. This gives the protein CATSRDRFRGVGDEQFF.

The chain recombines TRBV6-5 with TRBJ1-5; 7 bases line up with TRBD1. The CDR3 is 16 residues long. The junction had 3 bases not matched to a gene; V was cut back by 0 bases and J by 1 base. Germline CDR1 MNHEY, CDR2 SVGAGI. CDR3 sequence (DNA): TGTGCCAGCAGTTACTCGACAGGGTACAGCAATCAGCCCCAGCATTTT. Translation: CASSYSTGYSNQPQHF.

The rearrangement uses TRBV7-9 and TRBJ1-5; 7 bases align to TRBD1. Germline CDR1 is SEHNR and CDR2 is FQNEAQ (reference sequence). V shed 5 bases and J 9 bases; nucleotides not matched to a gene: 10. The CDR3 totals 14 residues. CDR3 nucleotide sequence: TGTGCCAGCAGCCTGGCGACAGGGATCGGGCCCCAGCATTTT. Protein sequence: CASSLATGIGPQHF.

The V and J genes are TRBV5-6 and TRBJ2-3, with D perhaps TRBD1 (6 bases). Germline V gene data show CDR1 as SGHDT and CDR2 as YYEEEE. The V and J ends lost 3 bases and 6 bases respectively, with 8 bases between them. The CDR3 is 12 residues long. For the CDR3, the DNA is TGTGCCAGCAGCTGGGGGCGGGATACGCAGTATTTT. It codes for CASSWGRDTQYF.

The chain recombines TRBV7-2 with TRBJ2-5, with a possible D match to TRBD2 (6 bases). Germline values: CDR1 SGHTA, CDR2 FQGNSA. The ends were cut back, 5 bases at V and 5 bases at J, with 21 bases in the middle. The CDR3 is 16 residues long. CDR3: CASSRGWRLVGETQYF. In DNA, the CDR3 is TGTGCCAGCAGCCGCGGATGGCGACTAGTTGGGGAGACCCAGTACTTC. The full variable domain, in which reference TRBV7-2 and TRBJ2-5 provide the parts outside the CDR3, is GAGVSQSPSNKVTEKGKDVELRCDPISGHTALYWYRQSLGQGLEFLIYFQGNSAPDKSGLPSDRFSAERTGGSVSTLTIQRTQQEDSAVYLCASSRGWRLVGETQYFGPGTRLLVL.

This clone has more than one count but fewer than ten. This sequence joins TRBV6-5 and TRBJ1-2; tentatively, D is TRBD1 (5 bases). This CDR3 spans 14 amino acids. V lost 5 bases, J lost 7 bases, and 17 bases lay in between. Per germline, CDR1 MNHEY and CDR2 SVGAGI. The CDR3 region is CASSPVGGMGGYTF. CDR3 nucleotides: TGTGCCAGCAGTCCCGTCGGGGGAATGGGTGGCTACACCTTC.

The V gene is TRBV18, the J gene TRBJ1-1; D uncertain. Germline CDR1 KGHSH, CDR2 LQKENI. The germline V and J ends were trimmed by 0 bases and 3 bases, with 5 bases remaining between them. The CDR3 covers 13 residues. Here the CDR3 reads CASSPPPDTEAFF. The CDR3 DNA is TGTGCCAGCTCACCACCCCCGGACACTGAAGCTTTCTTT.

The chain links TRBV12-3 or TRBV12-4 to TRBJ2-7, with 11 bases matching TRBD2. This CDR3 contains 13 residues. J gave up 4 bases and V 5 bases, and 1 base lay outside the gene matches. This chain's CDR3 is CASSPSGRYEQYV. The CDR3, as DNA: TGTGCCAGCAGTCCTAGCGGGAGGTACGAGCAGTACGTC.

The rearrangement links TRBV9 to TRBJ2-3; D may be TRBD1 (6 bases). The CDR3 extends over 17 amino acids. Germline-derived CDR1 and CDR2 are SGDLS and YYNGEE. Trimming shortened V by 0 bases and J by 2 bases, and 16 bases separated the two germline ends. CDR3 residues: CASSVDPQGLTTDTQYF. CDR3 DNA: TGTGCCAGCAGCGTAGACCCCCAGGGGCTCACCACAGATACGCAGTATTTT.